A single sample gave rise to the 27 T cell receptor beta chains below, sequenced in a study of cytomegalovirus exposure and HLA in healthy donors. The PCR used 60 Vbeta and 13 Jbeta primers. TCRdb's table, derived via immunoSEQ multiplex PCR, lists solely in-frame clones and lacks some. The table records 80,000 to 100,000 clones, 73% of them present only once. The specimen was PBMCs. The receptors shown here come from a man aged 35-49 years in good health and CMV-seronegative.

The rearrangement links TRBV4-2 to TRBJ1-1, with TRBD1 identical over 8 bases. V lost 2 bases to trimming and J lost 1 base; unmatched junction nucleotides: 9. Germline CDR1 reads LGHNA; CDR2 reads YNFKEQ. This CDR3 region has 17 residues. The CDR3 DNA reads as TGTGCCAGCAGCCAAAAAGACAGGGGTTTGGGGAACACTGAAGCTTTCTTT. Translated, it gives CASSQKDRGLGNTEAFF.

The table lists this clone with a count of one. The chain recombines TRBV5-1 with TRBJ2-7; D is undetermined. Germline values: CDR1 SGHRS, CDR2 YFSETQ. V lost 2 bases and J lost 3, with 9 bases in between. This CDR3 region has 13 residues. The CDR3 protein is CASSFDPGYEQYF. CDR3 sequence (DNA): TGCGCCAGCAGCTTTGACCCGGGCTACGAGCAGTACTTC.

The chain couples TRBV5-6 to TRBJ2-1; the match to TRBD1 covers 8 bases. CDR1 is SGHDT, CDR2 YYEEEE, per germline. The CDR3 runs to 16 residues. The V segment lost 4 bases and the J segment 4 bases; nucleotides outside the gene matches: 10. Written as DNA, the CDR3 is TGTGCCAGCAGCGTGACAGGGGCCAACCTATACAATGAGCAGTTCTTC. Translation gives CASSVTGANLYNEQFF.

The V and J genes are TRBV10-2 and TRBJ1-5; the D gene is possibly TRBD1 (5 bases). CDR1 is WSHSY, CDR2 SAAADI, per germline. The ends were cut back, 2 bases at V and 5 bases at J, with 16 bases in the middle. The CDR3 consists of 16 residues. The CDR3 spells CASSESGGEGYQPQHF. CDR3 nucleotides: TGCGCCAGCAGTGAGAGCGGAGGGGAGGGTTATCAGCCCCAGCATTTT.

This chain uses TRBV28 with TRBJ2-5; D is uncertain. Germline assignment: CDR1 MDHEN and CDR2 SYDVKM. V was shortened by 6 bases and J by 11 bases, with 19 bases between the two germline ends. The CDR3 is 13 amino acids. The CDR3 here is CASSYPLLLKQYF. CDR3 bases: TGTGCCAGCAGCTACCCTTTACTTTTGAAGCAGTACTTC.

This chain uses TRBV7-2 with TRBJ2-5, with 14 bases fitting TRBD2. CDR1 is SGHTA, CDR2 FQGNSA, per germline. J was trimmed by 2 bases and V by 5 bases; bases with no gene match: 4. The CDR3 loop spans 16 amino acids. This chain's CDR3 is CASSRLAGGPQETQYF. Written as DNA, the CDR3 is TGTGCCAGCAGCCGACTAGCGGGGGGGCCACAAGAGACCCAGTACTTC.

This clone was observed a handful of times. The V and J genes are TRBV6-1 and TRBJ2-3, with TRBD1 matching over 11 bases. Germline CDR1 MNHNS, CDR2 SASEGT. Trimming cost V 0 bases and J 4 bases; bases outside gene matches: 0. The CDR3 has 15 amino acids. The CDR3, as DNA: TGTGCCAGCAGTGAAGCGGGACAGGGGGCAGATACGCAGTATTTT. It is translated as CASSEAGQGADTQYF.

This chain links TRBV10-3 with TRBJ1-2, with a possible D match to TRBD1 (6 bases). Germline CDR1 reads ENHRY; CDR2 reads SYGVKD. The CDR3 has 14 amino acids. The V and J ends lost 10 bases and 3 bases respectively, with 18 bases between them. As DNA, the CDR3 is TGTGCCACCTTAACCTCGGACAGAGACTATGGCTACACCTTC. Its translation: CATLTSDRDYGYTF.

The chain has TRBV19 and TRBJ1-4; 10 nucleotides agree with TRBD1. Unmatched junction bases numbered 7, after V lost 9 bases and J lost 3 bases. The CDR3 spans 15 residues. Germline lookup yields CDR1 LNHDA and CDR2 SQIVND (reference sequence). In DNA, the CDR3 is TGTGCCAGCCGGGACAGGGGACGTGCTAATGAAAAACTGTTTTTT. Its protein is CASRDRGRANEKLFF.

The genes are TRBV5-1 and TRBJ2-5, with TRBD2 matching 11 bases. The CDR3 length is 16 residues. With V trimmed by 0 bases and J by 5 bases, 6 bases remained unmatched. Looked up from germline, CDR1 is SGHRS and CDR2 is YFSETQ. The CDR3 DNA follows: TGCGCCAGCAGCTTGGCACTAGCGGGGGTGTGGGAGACCCAGTACTTC. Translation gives CASSLALAGVWETQYF.

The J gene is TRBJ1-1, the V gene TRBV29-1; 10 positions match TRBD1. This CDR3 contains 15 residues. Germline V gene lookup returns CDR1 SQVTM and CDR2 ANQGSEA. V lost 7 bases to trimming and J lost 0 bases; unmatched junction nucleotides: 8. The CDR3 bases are TGCAGCGCCGGGCCGGGACAGGGGATGAACACTGAAGCTTTCTTT. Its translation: CSAGPGQGMNTEAFF.

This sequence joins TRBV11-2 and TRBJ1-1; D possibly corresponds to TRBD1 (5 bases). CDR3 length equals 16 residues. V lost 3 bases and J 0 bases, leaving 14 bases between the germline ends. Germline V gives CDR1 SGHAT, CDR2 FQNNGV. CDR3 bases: TGTGCCAGCAGCTTGGGGGAGGGTCAAATGAACACTGAAGCTTTCTTT. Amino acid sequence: CASSLGEGQMNTEAFF.

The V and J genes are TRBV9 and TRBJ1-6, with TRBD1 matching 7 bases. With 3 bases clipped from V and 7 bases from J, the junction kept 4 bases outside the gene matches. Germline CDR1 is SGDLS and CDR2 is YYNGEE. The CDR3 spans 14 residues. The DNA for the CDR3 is TGTGCCAGCAGCGCTACAGGGGAAAATTCACCCCTCCACTTT. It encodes CASSATGENSPLHF.

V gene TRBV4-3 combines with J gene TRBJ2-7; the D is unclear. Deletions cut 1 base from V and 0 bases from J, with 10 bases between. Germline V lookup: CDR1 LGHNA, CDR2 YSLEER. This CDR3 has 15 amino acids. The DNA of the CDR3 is TGCGCCAGCAGCCAAGGTGTTACACCCTCCTACGAGCAGTACTTC. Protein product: CASSQGVTPSYEQYF.

The CDR3 nucleotides read TGTGCCAGCAGCCATCTTAGCGGGGGGGCTTCAGATACGCAGTATTTT. Its translation is CASSHLSGGASDTQYF. The chain uses TRBV9 and TRBJ2-3; 11 bases line up with TRBD2. Per germline, CDR1 SGDLS and CDR2 YYNGEE. This CDR3 is built from 16 residues. The J segment lost 4 bases and the V segment lost 4 bases, leaving 8 bases of the junction unmatched.

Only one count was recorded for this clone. CDR3 sequence (DNA): TGTGCCAGCAGCCCACCCCTGGGACAAGTCACCGGGGAGCTGTTTTTT. It encodes CASSPPLGQVTGELFF. The rearrangement links TRBV7-2 to TRBJ2-2, with D tentatively TRBD1 (6 bases). Germline V CDR1 and CDR2: SGHTA, FQGNSA. This CDR3 is 16 amino acids long. Trimming took off 5 bases at V and 4 bases at J, with 17 bases between the two ends.

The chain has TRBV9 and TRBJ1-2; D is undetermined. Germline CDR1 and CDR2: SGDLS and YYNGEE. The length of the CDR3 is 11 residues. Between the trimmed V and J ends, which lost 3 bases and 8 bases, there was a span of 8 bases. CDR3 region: CASSDAGGYTF. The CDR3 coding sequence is TGTGCCAGCAGCGATGCGGGAGGCTACACCTTC.

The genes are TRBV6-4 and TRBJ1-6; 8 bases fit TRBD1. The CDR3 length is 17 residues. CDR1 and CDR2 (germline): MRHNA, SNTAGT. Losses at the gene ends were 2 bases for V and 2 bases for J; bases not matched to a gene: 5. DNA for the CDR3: TGTGCCAGCAGTGACCCCGACAGGGGCGCCTATAATTCACCCCTCCACTTT. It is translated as CASSDPDRGAYNSPLHF.

Here the CDR3 DNA reads TGTGCCAGCAGTGACCTAGCCGTCCAAGAGACCCAGTACTTC. Residues: CASSDLAVQETQYF. J is TRBJ2-5 and V is TRBV2; a weak D match, TRBD2 (5 bases). The CDR3 covers 14 residues. The V and J ends lost 3 bases and 1 base respectively, with 9 bases between them. Per germline, CDR1 SNHLY and CDR2 FYNNEI. The complete variable domain, with remaining parts taken from reference TRBV2 and TRBJ2-5, reads EPEVTQTPSHQVTQMGQEVILRCVPISNHLYFYWYRQILGQKVEFLVSFYNNEISEKSEIFDDQFSVERPDGSNFTLKIRSTKLEDSAMYFCASSDLAVQETQYFGPGTRLLVL.

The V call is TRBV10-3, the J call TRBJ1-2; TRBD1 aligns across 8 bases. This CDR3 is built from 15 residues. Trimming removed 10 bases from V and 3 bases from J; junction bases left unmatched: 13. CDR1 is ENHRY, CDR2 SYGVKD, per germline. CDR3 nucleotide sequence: TGTGCCACCACAGACACAGGGGGTGGCGACTATGGCTACACCTTC. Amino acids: CATTDTGGGDYGYTF.

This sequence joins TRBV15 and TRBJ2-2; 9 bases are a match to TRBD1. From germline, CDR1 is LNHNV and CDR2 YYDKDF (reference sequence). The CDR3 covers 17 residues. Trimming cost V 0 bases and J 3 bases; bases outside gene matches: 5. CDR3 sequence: CATSRDRRTGDTGELFF. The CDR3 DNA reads TGTGCCACCAGCAGAGATCGACGGACAGGGGACACCGGGGAGCTGTTTTTT.

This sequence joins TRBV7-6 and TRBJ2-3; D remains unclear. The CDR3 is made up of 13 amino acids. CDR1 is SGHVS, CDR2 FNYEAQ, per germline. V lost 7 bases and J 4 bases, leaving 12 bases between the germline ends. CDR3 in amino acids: CASTKIVADTQYF. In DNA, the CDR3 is TGTGCCAGCACCAAAATAGTAGCAGATACGCAGTATTTT.

The CDR3 loop reads CASRPARSYEQYF. CDR3 bases: TGCGCCAGCAGGCCGGCCAGGTCCTACGAGCAGTACTTC. The chain has TRBV5-1 and TRBJ2-7; D gene unclear. Trimming cost V 5 bases and J 1 base, with 10 bases left between them. CDR3 size: 13 residues. CDR1 is SGHRS, CDR2 YFSETQ, per germline.

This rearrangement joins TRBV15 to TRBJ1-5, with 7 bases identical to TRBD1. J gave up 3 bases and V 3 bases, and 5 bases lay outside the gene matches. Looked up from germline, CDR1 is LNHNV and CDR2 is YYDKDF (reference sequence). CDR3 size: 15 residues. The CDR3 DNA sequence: TGTGCCACCAGCAGTTTAGGGGGCATCAATCAGCCCCAGCATTTT. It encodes CATSSLGGINQPQHF.

CDR3: CASNPPTGTNYGYTF. DNA for the CDR3: TGTGCCAGCAACCCCCCGACAGGGACTAACTATGGCTACACCTTC. The J gene is TRBJ1-2, the V gene TRBV7-2, with TRBD1 identical over 7 bases. The germline CDR1 and CDR2 sequences are SGHTA and FQGNSA. Trimming cost V 7 bases and J 0 bases; bases outside gene matches: 8. The CDR3 covers 15 residues.

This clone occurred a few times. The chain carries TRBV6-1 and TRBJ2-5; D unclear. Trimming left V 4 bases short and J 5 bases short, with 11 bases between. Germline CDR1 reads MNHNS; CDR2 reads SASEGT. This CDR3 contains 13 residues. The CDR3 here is CASSGQTSETQYF. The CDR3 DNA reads TGTGCCAGCAGTGGGCAGACTTCGGAGACCCAGTACTTC.

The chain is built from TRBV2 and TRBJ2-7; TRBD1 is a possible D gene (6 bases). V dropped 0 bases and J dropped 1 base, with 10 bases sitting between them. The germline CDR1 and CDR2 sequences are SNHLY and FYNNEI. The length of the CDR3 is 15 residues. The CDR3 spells CASSEAQGQSYEQYF. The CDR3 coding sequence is TGTGCCAGCAGTGAAGCGCAGGGGCAGTCCTACGAGCAGTACTTC.